This TCR beta chain derives from a study of beta chain features in type 1 diabetes (dated by TCRdb to between 2018 and 2020). Study-level background: No differences in mean age, gender distribution, total cell number or subset yield were found between patients and healthy donors. A total of some 100,000,000 sorted cells were examined across all samples, and a strong correlation was observed between cell number per subset and RNA yield. The study compared TCRB repertoires of sorted circulating CD4+ T cell subsets between recently diagnosed type 1 diabetes patients and matched healthy donors. Whereas all 30 or so donors provided naive and central memory subsets, regulatory and stem cell-like memory subsets were isolated from just 8 patients and roughly 8 healthy donors.

Each donor gave one peripheral blood draw, averaging approximately 0.11 L, which was collected into heparinised tubes. Using a panel that included CD45RO, CCR7, CD25, CD127, CD95 and CD27, naive, central memory, regulatory and stem cell-like memory CD4+ T cells were sorted on a BD FACSAria II. All sorted populations exceeded 95% purity. PBMCs were isolated immediately by Lymphoprep density gradient centrifugation and stained directly without culture. So that batch effects would be minimized, each experiment stained and sorted samples in pairs, pairing one healthy donor with one patient. The table lists this clone with a few counts. Its antigen target is currently unknown. One base away there is no much larger clone; base qualities are not given. The entire amount of isolated RNA was reverse transcribed using the High Capacity cDNA Reverse Transcription Kit, so the sequenced TCRB transcripts were expressed ones. Deep immunoSEQ sequencing was applied to naive, central memory and regulatory T cell samples, giving an average of around 4 million total reads per sample. Sorted cells were lysed in RLT buffer, and RNA was extracted using DNase-treated RNeasy Micro or Mini kits according to cell number. To prevent cross-contamination, each cell subset was processed individually, whereas patient and healthy donor samples were processed jointly. The immunoSEQ multiplex PCR was used to amplify TCRB sequences from cDNA, generating 87-bp fragments that spanned the CDR3 region. Amplicons were sequenced on the Illumina HiSeq platform. In the paper's pipeline: PCR bias was computationally corrected using synthetic template baselines, reads within Hamming distance 2 were collapsed, and singletons that could not be merged were discarded. By aligning reads against IMGT, V, D and J genes, CDR3 length, and insertions or deletions at six rearrangement sites were assigned. Within each subset, clonotype counts were normalized to sorted cell number, and only after that were true diversity and Gini coefficients computed with the tcR R package. Repertoire sharing was quantified using the overlap coefficient calculated on TCRB nucleotide sequences. As a proxy for the pre-selection repertoire, out-of-frame TCRB sequences from naive cells were analyzed. Imported from immuneACCESS, the table was reduced by TCRdb to in-frame sequences with V and J called. These copies leave out some clones; in studies compared against another copy, an unresolved V gene accounts for under half, and the cause of the remainder is not known. That table furnishes V, J and clone size, whereas the DNA furnished D and trimming. The sample table lists 150,000 to 200,000 clones, roughly 60% of them with a count of one. About 0.1% of the sample goes to the ten largest clones.

The full study reports these points: Naive, central memory and regulatory TCRB repertoires appeared more similar among patients than among healthy donors. In all four CD4+ subsets, TCRB CDR3 length was moderately but significantly shorter in type 1 diabetes patients. Fewer insertions and more nucleotide deletions at VDJ recombination sites were observed in patients with type 1 diabetes, implying thymic rearrangement abnormalities. Because small numbers of individuals were included in the HLA sub-analyses, any influence of HLA type on TCRB rearrangement was left unresolved. PCR may preferentially amplify shorter templates, but because patient and control samples were amplified and corrected together, any resulting skew would affect both groups equally. Because cDNA rather than genomic DNA was sequenced, highly expressing activated cells could have been over-represented, although no difference in activation and CD3 levels was found between groups.

In the germline V gene, CDR1 corresponds to SQVTM and CDR2 to ANQGSEA. V is shortened by 6 bases, J by 6 bases, and the region joining them spans 11 bases. The CDR3 has 11 amino acids, counting the end cysteine and phenylalanine. Kept here is only the CDR3 DNA, which spans 33 bases and is read in frame from base 1. This receptor was taken from a man under 40 with type 1 diabetes. In this chain, TRBV29-1 is recombined with TRBJ1-1; no D segment can be confidently identified. The source material was naive CD4+ T cells from blood. This sample's cell subset or site label indicates: true naive CD4+ T cells. The DNA sequence is as follows: TGCAGCGTGGCCGGGAGCGCTGAAGCTTTCTTT. Its amino acids are CSVAGSAEAFF.